Listed here are 18 T cell receptor beta chains from one sample, sequenced in a study of blood T cell repertoires in COVID-19. The assay was immunoSEQ multiplex PCR, and TCRdb's table has in-frame clones only and misses some. The repertoire has 98,000 or so clones, roughly 80% of them found once; the top ten carry about 5%. The material sequenced was peripheral blood. Every receptor here comes from a man aged 60-69 years with acute or convalescent COVID-19.

This chain joins TRBV4-2 and TRBJ2-5, with 11 nucleotides matching TRBD1. Germline CDR1 is LGHNA and CDR2 is YNFKEQ. The junction had 8 bases not matched to a gene; V was cut back by 4 bases and J by 4 bases. There are 16 residues in the CDR3. CDR3 region: CASSLTGQGERETQYF. DNA for the CDR3: TGTGCCAGCAGCCTAACGGGACAGGGGGAAAGAGAGACCCAGTACTTC.

The chain links TRBV7-9 to TRBJ2-1; D might be TRBD1 (5 bases). The CDR3 totals 13 residues. Per germline, CDR1 SEHNR and CDR2 FQNEAQ (reference sequence). The ends were cut back, 3 bases at V and 5 bases at J, with 8 bases in the middle. CDR3 nucleotides: TGTGCCAGCAGCTTTACCAGGGACAATGAGCAGTTCTTC. It yields the protein CASSFTRDNEQFF.

The J gene is TRBJ2-2, the V gene TRBV28, with TRBD1 matching 7 bases. V was pared by 8 bases and J by 1 base, with 7 bases of the junction left unmatched. The CDR3 is 15 residues long. CDR1 is MDHEN, CDR2 SYDVKM, per germline. The CDR3 bases are TGTGCCAGCTTTTGGGCAGGGGGGAACACCGGGGAGCTGTTTTTT. Protein: CASFWAGGNTGELFF.

V is TRBV30 and J is TRBJ2-7; possible D gene TRBD1, 6 bases. Deletions cut 3 bases from V and 2 bases from J, with 23 bases between. The CDR3 totals 17 residues. The germline gives CDR1 GTSNPN, CDR2 SVGIG (reference sequence). The DNA for the CDR3 is TGTGCCTGGAGCGCCCGCCCCGGACAGTCCTCCCCCTACGAGCAGTACTTC. It is translated as CAWSARPGQSSPYEQYF.

V gene TRBV5-1 combines with J gene TRBJ2-2, with 9 bases that match TRBD2. CDR1 is SGHRS, CDR2 YFSETQ, per germline. This CDR3 region has 16 residues. V lost 6 bases to trimming and J lost 3 bases; unmatched junction nucleotides: 9. This chain's CDR3 is CASTPRGGRDTGELFF. The CDR3 DNA sequence: TGCGCCAGCACCCCCCGGGGCGGGAGGGACACCGGGGAGCTGTTTTTT.

The gene calls are TRBV5-6 and TRBJ1-3, with D possibly TRBD1 on 6 matching bases. The CDR3 consists of 17 residues. The ends were cut back, 0 bases at V and 4 bases at J, with 17 bases in the middle. CDR1 is SGHDT and CDR2 is YYEEEE in the germline V gene. The CDR3 coding sequence is TGTGCCAGCAGCTTGGCCCTACAGGGCTTTATCGGAAACACCATATATTTT. Residues: CASSLALQGFIGNTIYF.

The chain combines TRBV7-3 with TRBJ1-1; 7 nucleotides align to TRBD1. Trimming removed 6 bases from V and 7 bases from J; junction bases left unmatched: 8. The CDR3 is 13 amino acids. CDR1 SGHTA and CDR2 FQGTGA come from the germline V gene. The CDR3 coding sequence is TGTGCCAGCAGGGAACAGGGGTTGGGTGAAGCTTTCTTT. The encoded protein is CASREQGLGEAFF.

The chain has TRBV12-2 and TRBJ1-3. TRBV12-2 corresponds to a pseudogene. The CDR3 is made up of 17 amino acids. CDR3 coding DNA: TGTGCAAGTCGCCCCCGGCGGCCAGGAGGAGATGGAAACACCATATATTTT. Encoded protein: CASRPRRPGGDGNTIYF.

The gene calls are TRBV18 and TRBJ1-2, with 7 bases identical to TRBD1. Trimming removed 3 bases from V and 3 bases from J; junction bases left unmatched: 7. This CDR3 contains 15 residues. Germline V gene data show CDR1 as KGHSH and CDR2 as LQKENI. The CDR3 DNA reads TGTGCCAGCTCACCTTCCCAGGGGGGAGACTATGGCTACACCTTC. Protein product: CASSPSQGGDYGYTF.

V usage is TRBV19 and J usage is TRBJ1-4, with D hard to call. The CDR3 consists of 13 residues. Trimming took 11 bases from V and 7 from J, leaving 17 bases between them. Germline CDR1 and CDR2: LNHDA and SQIVND (reference sequence). CDR3 residues: CAGARARGEKLFF. In nucleotides, the CDR3 is TGTGCCGGAGCCCGGGCTCGGGGTGAAAAACTGTTTTTT. Full variable domain (rest looked up from reference TRBV19 and TRBJ1-4): DGGITQSPKYLFRKEGQNVTLSCEQNLNHDAMYWYRQDPGQGLRLIYYSQIVNDFQKGDIAEGYSVSREKKESFPLTVTSAQKNPTAFYLCAGARARGEKLFFGSGTQLSVL.

The chain links TRBV11-3 to TRBJ2-7, with TRBD1 matching 11 bases. CDR1 and CDR2 from the germline V gene are SGHNT and YENEEA. This CDR3 contains 14 residues. Trimming removed 5 bases from V and 6 bases from J; junction bases left unmatched: 6. For the CDR3, the DNA is TGTGCCAGCAGCCCAGGGACAGGGGGGTCCGAGCAGTACTTC. Translated: CASSPGTGGSEQYF.

The chain joins TRBV6-5 to TRBJ1-6, with D maybe TRBD1 (6 bases). The V end lost 2 bases, the J end lost 6 bases, and 14 bases lay between the germline ends. In germline, CDR1 is MNHEY, CDR2 SVGAGI. The CDR3 length is 16 residues. The CDR3 bases are TGTGCCAGCAGTTACGGGGCAGGGGAGTTTAATTCACCCCTCCACTTT. Its protein product is CASSYGAGEFNSPLHF.

The chain is built from TRBV6-6 and TRBJ1-1; D is unclear. V was clipped by 4 bases and J by 4 bases, with 13 bases between them. Germline CDR1 MNHNY, CDR2 SVGAGI (reference sequence). The CDR3 contains 14 residues. CDR3 in amino acids: CASSSAGWATEAFF. The CDR3 DNA follows: TGTGCCAGCAGTTCAGCTGGGTGGGCCACTGAAGCTTTCTTT.

The V call is TRBV10-1, the J call TRBJ2-2; 8 positions match TRBD2. Germline loops: CDR1 WNHNN, CDR2 SYGVQD (reference sequence). The CDR3 is 14 residues long. V gave up 7 bases and J gave up 7 bases; unmatched junction bases: 8. As DNA, the CDR3 is TGCGCCAGCATGGTCCGGGAGGGAGGCGGGGAGCTGTTTTTT. Translated, it gives CASMVREGGGELFF.

This chain joins TRBV30 and TRBJ1-6; no firm D call. The CDR3 has 14 residues. Germline V CDR1 and CDR2: GTSNPN, SVGIG (reference sequence). The ends were cut back, 0 bases at V and 4 bases at J, with 7 bases in the middle. The CDR3 reads CAWSVADYNSPLHF. The CDR3, as DNA: TGTGCCTGGAGTGTCGCAGATTATAATTCACCCCTCCACTTT.

The chain carries TRBV6-2 or TRBV6-3 and TRBJ2-3, with a tentative D call TRBD2 (6 bases). Germline V gives CDR1 MNHEY, CDR2 SVGEGT. The CDR3 runs to 17 residues. Trimming left V 4 bases short and J 4 bases short, with 21 bases between. CDR3 region: CASSFPPGGTSSDTQYF. For the CDR3, the DNA is TGTGCCAGCAGTTTCCCCCCGGGCGGGACCTCTTCAGATACGCAGTATTTT.

This sequence joins TRBV7-8 and TRBJ1-3; 7 bases agree with TRBD1. The CDR3 runs to 18 residues. The V gene end was trimmed by 5 bases and the J gene end by 0 bases; junction bases not matched to a gene: 13. The germline CDR1 and CDR2 sequences are SGHVS and FQNEAQ. The CDR3 here is CASSARTGDMSSGNTIYF. The DNA of the CDR3 is TGTGCCAGCAGCGCCCGGACAGGCGACATGTCCTCTGGAAACACCATATATTTT.

The CDR3 spells CASSRGTGRWNEQFF. The CDR3 bases are TGTGCCAGCAGCCGTGGGACAGGGCGCTGGAATGAGCAGTTCTTC. The chain carries TRBV5-4 and TRBJ2-1, with 9 bases fitting TRBD1. Germline CDR1 reads SGHNT; CDR2 reads YYREEE (reference sequence). Unmatched junction bases numbered 9, after V lost 4 bases and J lost 7 bases. CDR3 length: 15 residues. Drawing the rest from reference TRBV5-4 and TRBJ2-1, the complete variable domain is ETGVTQSPTHLIKTRGQQVTLRCSSQSGHNTVSWYQQALGQGPQFIFQYYREEENGRGNFPPRFSGLQFPNYSSELNVNALELDDSALYLCASSRGTGRWNEQFFGPGTRLTVL.